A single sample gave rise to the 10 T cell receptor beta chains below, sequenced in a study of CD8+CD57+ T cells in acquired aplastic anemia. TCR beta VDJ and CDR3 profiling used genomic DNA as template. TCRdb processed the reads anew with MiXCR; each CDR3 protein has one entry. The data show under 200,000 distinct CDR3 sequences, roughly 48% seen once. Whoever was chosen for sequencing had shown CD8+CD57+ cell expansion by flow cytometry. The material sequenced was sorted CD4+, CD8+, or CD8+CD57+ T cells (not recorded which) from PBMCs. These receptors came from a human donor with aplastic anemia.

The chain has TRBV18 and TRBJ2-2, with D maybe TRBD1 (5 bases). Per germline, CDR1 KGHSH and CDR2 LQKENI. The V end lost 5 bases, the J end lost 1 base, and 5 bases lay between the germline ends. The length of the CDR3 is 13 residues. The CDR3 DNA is TGTGCCAGCTCAAGGGGGAACACCGGGGAGCTGTTTTTT. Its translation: CASSRGNTGELFF.

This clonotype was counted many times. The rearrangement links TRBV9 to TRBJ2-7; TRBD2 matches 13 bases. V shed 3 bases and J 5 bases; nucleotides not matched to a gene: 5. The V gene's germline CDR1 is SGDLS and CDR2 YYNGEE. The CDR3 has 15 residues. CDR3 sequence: CASSATSGRANEQYF. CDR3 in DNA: TGTGCCAGCAGCGCAACTAGCGGGAGGGCCAACGAGCAGTACTTC.

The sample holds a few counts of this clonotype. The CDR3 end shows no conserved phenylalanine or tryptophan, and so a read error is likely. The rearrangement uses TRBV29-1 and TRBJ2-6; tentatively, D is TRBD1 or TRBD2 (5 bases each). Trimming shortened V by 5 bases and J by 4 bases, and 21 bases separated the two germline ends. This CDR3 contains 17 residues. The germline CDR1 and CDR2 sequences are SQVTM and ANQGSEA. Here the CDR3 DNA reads TGCAGCGTTTTCTCTTCCCCCGGCCGGGACGGGGCCAACGTCCTGACTCTC. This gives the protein CSVFSSPGRDGANVLTL.

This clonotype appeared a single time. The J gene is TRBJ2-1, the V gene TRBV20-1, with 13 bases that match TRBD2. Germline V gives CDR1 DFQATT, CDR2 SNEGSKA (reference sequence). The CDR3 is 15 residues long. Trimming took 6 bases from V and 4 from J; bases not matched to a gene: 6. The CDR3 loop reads CSAHWTSGGYNEQFF. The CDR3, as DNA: TGCAGTGCCCATTGGACTAGCGGGGGATACAATGAGCAGTTCTTC.

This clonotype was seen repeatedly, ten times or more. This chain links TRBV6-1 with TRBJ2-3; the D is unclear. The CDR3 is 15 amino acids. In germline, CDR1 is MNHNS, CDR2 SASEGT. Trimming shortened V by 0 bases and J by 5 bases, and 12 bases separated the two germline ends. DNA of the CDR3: TGTGCCAGCAGTGAAGCGCTCGGTTCAGGAGATACGCAGTATTTT. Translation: CASSEALGSGDTQYF.

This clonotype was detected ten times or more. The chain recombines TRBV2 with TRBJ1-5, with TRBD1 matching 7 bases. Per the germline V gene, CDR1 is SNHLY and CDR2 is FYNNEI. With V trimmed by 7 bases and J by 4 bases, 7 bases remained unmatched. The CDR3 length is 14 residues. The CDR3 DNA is TGTGCCAGCAAGCTACAGGGGTCGAATCAGCCCCAGCATTTT. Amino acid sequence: CASKLQGSNQPQHF.

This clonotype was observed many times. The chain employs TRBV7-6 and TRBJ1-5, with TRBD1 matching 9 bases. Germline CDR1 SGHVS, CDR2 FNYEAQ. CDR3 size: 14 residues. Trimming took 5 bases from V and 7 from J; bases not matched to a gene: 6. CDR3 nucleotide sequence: TGTGCCAGCAGCACGACAGGGGGAGAACAGCCCCAGCATTTT. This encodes CASSTTGGEQPQHF. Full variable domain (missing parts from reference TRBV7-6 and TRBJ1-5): GAGVSQSPRYKVTKRGQDVALRCDPISGHVSLYWYRQALGQGPEFLTYFNYEAQQDKSGLPNDRFSAERPEGSISTLTIQRTEQRDSAMYRCASSTTGGEQPQHFGDGTRLSIL.

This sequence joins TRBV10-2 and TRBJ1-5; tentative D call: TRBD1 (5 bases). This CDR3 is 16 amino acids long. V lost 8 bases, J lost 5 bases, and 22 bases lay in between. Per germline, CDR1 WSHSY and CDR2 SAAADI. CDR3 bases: TGCGCCAGCTGTCCTCTGGGGGGGACGGGGGATCAGCCCCAGCATTTT. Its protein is CASCPLGGTGDQPQHF.

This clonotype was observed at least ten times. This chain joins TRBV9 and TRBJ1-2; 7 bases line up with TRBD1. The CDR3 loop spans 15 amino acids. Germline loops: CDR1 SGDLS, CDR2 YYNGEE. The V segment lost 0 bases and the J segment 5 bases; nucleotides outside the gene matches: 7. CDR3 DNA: TGTGCCAGCAGCGTAGACGTCCAGGGACAGTATGGCTACACCTTC. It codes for CASSVDVQGQYGYTF.

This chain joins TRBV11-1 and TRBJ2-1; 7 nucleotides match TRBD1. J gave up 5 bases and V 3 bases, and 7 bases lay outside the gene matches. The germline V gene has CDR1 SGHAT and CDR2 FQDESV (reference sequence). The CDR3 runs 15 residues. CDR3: CASSLSRQGDNEQFF. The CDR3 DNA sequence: TGTGCCAGCAGCTTGTCTCGCCAGGGGGACAATGAGCAGTTCTTC.